This TCR beta chain was recorded in a study of blood T cell repertoires in COVID-19. Across the study: COVID-19 samples, acute and convalescent, were from the United States, Italy and Spain. The analysed material was cDNA or gDNA that came from T cells, B-cell-depleted T cells, or PBMCs.

Authors' methods: Quantification of nucleated cells was approximated via reference gene primer amplification. Profiled with immunoSEQ multiplex PCR; TCRdb holds only in-frame clones, not every one. Clone size and V and J calls were adopted from that table, with D and trimming inferred from the DNA. This table has about 180,000 clones, about 88% appearing once. Per the germline V gene, CDR1 is SGHVS and CDR2 is FQNEAQ. V gave up 2 bases and J gave up 8 bases; unmatched junction bases: 11. This CDR3 contains 16 residues. This clone was counted once. The receptor comes from a man aged 18 to 30 who had recovered from COVID-19. Sequenced sample: peripheral blood. The V call is TRBV7-8, the J call TRBJ2-2; 7 nucleotides align to TRBD2. In nucleotides, the CDR3 is TGTGCCAGCAGCTTAACTAGCGCAAACCCGAAGGGGGAGCTGTTTTTT. This gives the protein CASSLTSANPKGELFF.